These T cell receptor beta chains were read from a single sample in a study of T cells in Graves' hyperthyroidism and ophthalmopathy. TCRdb processed the multiplex PCR reads anew with MiXCR; each CDR3 protein has one entry. The sample includes around 690,000 distinct CDR3 sequences, around 20% of them seen just once. The sample taken for sequencing was blood. The receptor set was obtained from a man aged 30 to 39 with Graves' ophthalmopathy. CDR3s include the opening cysteine and the closing phenylalanine or tryptophan. A D gene is named only where the DNA matches it firmly. Only part of the rows carry a size: once, few, many, or a class if the clone is expanded.

j_gene,d_gene,v_gene,abundance,CDR3aa,CDR3nt
TRBJ2-7,TRBD1,TRBV28,many,CANGKQGNSYEQYF,TGTGCCAACGGAAAACAGGGGAACTCCTACGAGCAGTACTTC
TRBJ2-7,TRBD1,TRBV2,.,CASRAGTVSSYEQYF,TGTGCCAGCAGGGCCGGGACAGTAAGCTCCTACGAGCAGTACTTC
TRBJ2-7,.,TRBV18,many,CASSTGTKTYEQYF,TGTGCCAGCTCAACCGGGACCAAGACCTACGAGCAGTACTTC
TRBJ2-3,TRBD2,TRBV2,many,CASCWTAGEGTDTQYF,TGTGCCAGCTGCTGGACAGCGGGAGAGGGGACAGATACGCAGTATTTT
TRBJ1-1,TRBD1,TRBV14,.,CASSQDTRQGLTEAFF,TGTGCCAGCAGCCAAGATACTAGACAGGGTTTGACTGAAGCTTTCTTT
TRBJ2-3,TRBD1,TRBV28,.,CASNGQGRTDTQYF,TGTGCCAGCAACGGACAGGGCCGCACAGATACGCAGTATTTT
TRBJ2-2,TRBD2,TRBV7-2,few,CASSSRLAGELDTGELFF,TGTGCCAGCAGCTCCAGACTAGCGGGAGAACTGGACACCGGGGAGCTGTTTTTT
TRBJ2-6,.,TRBV28,.,CPSRSEANVLTF,TGTCCCAGCCGCTCGGAGGCCAACGTCCTGACTTTC
TRBJ1-1,.,TRBV12-3/TRBV12-4,once,CASRGVGENTEAFF,TGTGCCAGCAGGGGAGTCGGGGAAAACACTGAAGCTTTCTTT
TRBJ1-5,.,TRBV20-1,.,CSARDIEGNQPQHF,TGCAGTGCTAGAGATATCGAGGGGAATCAGCCCCAGCATTTT
TRBJ2-5,.,TRBV11-2,many,CASSKGAEKQETQYF,TGTGCCAGCAGCAAGGGAGCGGAGAAACAAGAGACCCAGTACTTC
TRBJ1-1,.,TRBV19,few,CASSPGQIEAFF,TGTGCCAGTAGTCCCGGACAGATTGAAGCTTTCTTT
TRBJ2-1,.,TRBV7-3,.,CASSLMRDAGGNEQFF,TGTGCCAGCAGCTTAATGCGGGACGCTGGGGGCAATGAGCAGTTCTTC
TRBJ2-7,TRBD2,TRBV4-3,few,CASSQVGGSVVYEQYF,TGCGCCAGCAGCCAAGTCGGCGGGAGCGTGGTTTACGAGCAGTACTTC
TRBJ2-7,.,TRBV29-1,few,CSVGSLATEQYF,TGCAGCGTTGGATCCCTGGCTACCGAGCAGTACTTC
TRBJ2-3,TRBD2,TRBV20-1,.,CSAPLAGDSPDTQYF,TGCAGTGCTCCCCTAGCGGGAGATAGCCCAGATACGCAGTATTTT
TRBJ1-1,.,TRBV9,few,CASSVERNTEAFF,TGTGCCAGCAGTGTAGAACGGAACACTGAAGCTTTCTTT
TRBJ1-2,TRBD1,TRBV27,.,CASSLNRDRNYGYTF,TGTGCCAGCAGTCTCAACCGGGACAGGAACTATGGCTACACCTTC
TRBJ2-3,.,TRBV29-1,.,CSVHLASNVVDTQYF,TGCAGCGTACACCTGGCTAGTAACGTCGTGGATACGCAGTATTTT
TRBJ2-3,.,TRBV5-1,many,CASSASQLGGTDTQYF,TGCGCCAGCAGCGCAAGTCAACTAGGGGGAACAGATACGCAGTATTTT
TRBJ2-5,.,TRBV11-2,many,CASRYELSGWETQYF,TGTGCCAGCAGATACGAGCTAAGTGGGTGGGAGACCCAGTACTTC
TRBJ1-1,TRBD1,TRBV2,many,CASNRQGWVEAFF,TGTGCCAGCAACAGACAGGGGTGGGTTGAAGCTTTCTTT
TRBJ2-1,.,TRBV24-1,.,CATSLSSYNEQFF,TGTGCCACCAGTCTTAGCTCCTACAATGAGCAGTTCTTC
TRBJ2-5,.,TRBV18,few,CASSPRSGKEGTQYF,TGTGCCAGCTCACCACGATCGGGTAAAGAAGGGACCCAGTACTTC
TRBJ1-2,TRBD1,TRBV6-1,few,CASRDRENYGYTF,TGTGCCAGCAGAGACAGGGAGAACTATGGCTACACCTTC
TRBJ2-5,TRBD1,TRBV7-6,.,CASSSGRGHGETQYF,TGTGCCAGCAGCTCGGGAAGGGGGCACGGAGAGACCCAGTACTTC
TRBJ1-5,.,TRBV20-1,.,CSARDQFGQPQHF,TGCAGTGCTAGAGATCAATTCGGTCAGCCCCAGCATTTT
TRBJ1-2,.,TRBV7-2,many,CASSLGTIAGGYTF,TGTGCCAGCAGCTTAGGAACGATCGCGGGGGGCTACACCTTC
TRBJ1-1,.,TRBV7-8,many,CASSLALGGMNTEAFF,TGTGCCAGCAGCTTAGCGCTTGGGGGAATGAACACTGAAGCTTTCTTT
TRBJ2-1,.,TRBV5-6,.,CASSLHRGSGGSKYNEQFF,TGTGCCAGCAGCTTGCACAGGGGGTCTGGCGGGAGTAAGTACAATGAGCAGTTCTTC
TRBJ1-1,.,TRBV20-1,many,CSAREDTSMNTEAFF,TGCAGTGCTAGAGAAGACACTTCGATGAACACTGAAGCTTTCTTT
TRBJ1-1,.,TRBV12-3/TRBV12-4,few,CASSPVRNTEAFF,TGTGCCAGCAGCCCCGTGAGGAACACTGAAGCTTTCTTT
TRBJ2-4,TRBD2,TRBV2,many,CASSESYWLAGAAKNIQYF,TGTGCCAGCAGTGAATCATACTGGCTAGCGGGAGCAGCCAAAAACATTCAGTACTTC
TRBJ2-2,TRBD1,TRBV28,many,CASSLRQGTGELFF,TGTGCCAGCAGCTTAAGACAGGGGACCGGGGAGCTGTTTTTT
TRBJ2-7,TRBD1,TRBV10-3,few,CATGTGGGSEQYF,TGTGCCACCGGGACAGGGGGTGGTAGCGAGCAGTACTTC
TRBJ2-7,TRBD1,TRBV4-1,.,CASSMIGTGQDEQYF,TGCGCCAGCAGCATGATCGGGACAGGGCAGGACGAGCAGTACTTC
TRBJ2-3,TRBD2,TRBV7-8,few,CASRVLGVGGRSSVSGDTQYF,TGTGCCAGCAGGGTACTTGGGGTCGGCGGGAGAAGCTCTGTTAGTGGAGATACGCAGTATTTT
TRBJ1-1,.,TRBV29-1,.,CSVKITSSTEAFF,TGCAGCGTTAAAATCACATCGAGCACTGAAGCTTTCTTT
TRBJ1-5,TRBD1,TRBV4-2,.,CASSQEGTGNQPQHF,TGTGCCAGCAGCCAAGAAGGGACAGGCAATCAGCCCCAGCATTTT
TRBJ2-5,.,TRBV28,.,CASGPRGETQYF,TGTGCCAGCGGTCCCCGAGGGGAGACCCAGTACTTC
TRBJ2-6,.,TRBV19,once,CASKEESSGANVLTF,TGTGCCAGTAAGGAGGAGAGCTCTGGGGCCAACGTCCTGACTTTC
TRBJ2-3,.,TRBV29-1,few,CSVTDGDTQYF,TGCAGCGTTACGGATGGGGATACGCAGTATTTT
TRBJ2-7,.,TRBV13,.,CASSPPRDVGEQYF,TGTGCCAGCAGCCCCCCGCGGGACGTCGGGGAGCAGTACTTC
TRBJ2-7,.,TRBV18,many,CASSFLAESSYEQYF,TGTGCCAGCTCATTCTTAGCGGAGAGCTCCTACGAGCAGTACTTC